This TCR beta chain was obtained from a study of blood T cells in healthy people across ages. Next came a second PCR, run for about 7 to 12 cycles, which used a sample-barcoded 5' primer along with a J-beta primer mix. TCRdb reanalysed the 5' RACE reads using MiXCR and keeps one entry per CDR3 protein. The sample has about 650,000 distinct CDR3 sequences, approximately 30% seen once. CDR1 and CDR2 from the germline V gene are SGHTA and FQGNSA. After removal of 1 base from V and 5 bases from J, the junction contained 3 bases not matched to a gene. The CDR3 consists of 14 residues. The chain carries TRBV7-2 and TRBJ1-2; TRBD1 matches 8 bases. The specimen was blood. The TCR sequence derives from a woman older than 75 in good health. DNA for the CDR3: TGTGCCAGCAGCTTAGTCAGGACAGGGTATGGCTACACCTTC. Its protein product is CASSLVRTGYGYTF.